This TCR beta chain was observed in a study of blood T cell repertoires in COVID-19. Study summary: Some COVID-19 samples were acute and others convalescent; all came from the United States, Italy and Spain.

Germline V gene data show CDR1 as LNHNV and CDR2 as YYDKDF (reference sequence). Trimming shortened V by 5 bases and J by 4 bases, and 13 bases separated the two germline ends. The CDR3 covers 14 residues. Seattle enrolled patients during active infection and tracked them longitudinally. Original methodology: Researchers report that nucleated cell counts were estimated from reference gene primer amplification. The assay was immunoSEQ multiplex PCR, and TCRdb's table has in-frame clones only and misses some. V and J calls and clone size follow that table, whereas D and trimming were derived from the DNA. The data contain about 180,000 clones, 60% to 85% of them singletons.

The TCR comes from a woman between 55 and 75 years old with COVID-19, enrolled during active disease. The specimen was peripheral blood. The rearrangement joins TRBV15 to TRBJ2-3; D may be TRBD2 (6 bases). CDR3: CATSGLRTADTQYF. CDR3 nucleotides: TGTGCCACCAGCGGACTACGGACTGCAGATACGCAGTATTTT.